Shown below are 30 T cell receptor beta chains from a single sample sequenced in a study of T-cell reconstitution after alpha-beta-depleted transplantation in children. TCRbeta library preparation incorporated unique molecular identifiers. MiXCR, applied by TCRdb to the PCR reads, yields one record per CDR3 protein. Among about 610,000 distinct CDR3 sequences listed, approximately 10% were seen once. The sequencing used PBMCs from the stem cell graft donor, collected from the stem cell graft. These receptor sequences come from a human donor who donated a stem cell graft to a child with acute myeloid leukemia.

The rearrangement uses TRBV12-3 or TRBV12-4 and TRBJ1-1; D is perhaps TRBD1 (5 bases). This CDR3 has 15 amino acids. The V end was cut by 3 bases, the J end by 0 bases, with 11 bases between. The CDR3 DNA is TGTGCCAGCAGTTTCGACAGCGTCATGAACACTGAAGCTTTCTTT. Protein product: CASSFDSVMNTEAFF.

This clonotype was counted between two and nine times. V and J are TRBV20-1 and TRBJ2-3, with 10 bases identical to TRBD2. Germline CDR1 is DFQATT and CDR2 is SNEGSKA (reference sequence). The J segment lost 2 bases and the V segment lost 6 bases, leaving 17 bases of the junction unmatched. The CDR3 has 18 residues. CDR3 sequence: CSAKKGQKGLAITDTQYF. CDR3 in DNA: TGCAGTGCCAAAAAGGGGCAAAAGGGACTAGCGATCACAGATACGCAGTATTTT.

The chain uses TRBV28 and TRBJ2-4; D is unclear. The CDR3 spans 17 residues. V lost 1 base and J lost 0, with 13 bases in between. CDR1 is MDHEN, CDR2 SYDVKM, per germline. The CDR3 nucleotides are TGTGCCAGCAGTTTATTCGCTCCCTCGTTAGCCAAAAACATTCAGTACTTC. Protein sequence: CASSLFAPSLAKNIQYF. The complete variable domain, with remaining parts taken from reference TRBV28 and TRBJ2-4, reads DVKVTQSSRYLVKRTGEKVFLECVQDMDHENMFWYRQDPGLGLRLIYFSYDVKMKEKGDIPEGYSVSREKKERFSLILESASTNQTSMYLCASSLFAPSLAKNIQYFGAGTRLSVL.

This clonotype was seen a handful of times. The chain combines TRBV5-1 with TRBJ1-2; 8 nucleotides line up with TRBD1. This CDR3 contains 15 residues. Trimming cost V 3 bases and J 6 bases; bases outside gene matches: 10. The germline V gene has CDR1 SGHRS and CDR2 YFSETQ. The CDR3: CASSWNPGQAHGYTF. The DNA for the CDR3 is TGCGCCAGCAGCTGGAACCCGGGACAGGCACATGGCTACACCTTC.

This clonotype was detected only a few times. J is TRBJ2-7 and V is TRBV27, with D perhaps matching TRBD2 (5 bases). This CDR3 has 14 amino acids. Germline V gene data show CDR1 as MNHEY and CDR2 as SMNVEV (reference sequence). V was pared by 3 bases and J by 3 bases, with 12 bases between. The CDR3 DNA follows: TGTGCCAGCAGTTTGAGTCCCGGGGACTACGAGCAGTACTTC. This encodes CASSLSPGDYEQYF.

J is TRBJ2-1 and V is TRBV7-2; 7 bases map to TRBD2. Germline V gives CDR1 SGHTA, CDR2 FQGNSA. J was trimmed by 7 bases and V by 5 bases; bases with no gene match: 14. The CDR3 extends over 16 amino acids. Here the CDR3 DNA reads TGTGCCAGCAGCCATTATTTGAGGGAGGGCCTGAATGAGCAGTTCTTC. Its protein is CASSHYLREGLNEQFF.

This clonotype came up many times. The V gene is TRBV7-2, the J gene TRBJ2-7; D may be TRBD2 (6 bases). Between the trimmed V and J ends, which lost 2 bases and 4 bases, there was a span of 15 bases. Germline CDR1 reads SGHTA; CDR2 reads FQGNSA. The CDR3 covers 15 residues. The CDR3 region is CASSLFLGSGYEQYF. The CDR3 DNA reads TGTGCCAGCAGCTTATTTCTCGGGAGTGGGTACGAGCAGTACTTC. Full variable domain (missing parts from reference TRBV7-2 and TRBJ2-7): GAGVSQSPSNKVTEKGKDVELRCDPISGHTALYWYRQSLGQGLEFLIYFQGNSAPDKSGLPSDRFSAERTGGSVSTLTIQRTQQEDSAVYLCASSLFLGSGYEQYFGPGTRLTVT.

This clonotype was seen many times. The chain carries TRBV7-6 and TRBJ2-2; 11 nucleotides line up with TRBD1. V lost 3 bases to trimming and J lost 6 bases; unmatched junction nucleotides: 6. The CDR3 loop spans 16 amino acids. Germline V CDR1 and CDR2: SGHVS, FNYEAQ. Here the CDR3 DNA reads TGTGCCAGCAGCTTCCGGGACAGGGGGATCTCCGGGGAGCTGTTTTTT. It yields the protein CASSFRDRGISGELFF. Drawing the rest from reference TRBV7-6 and TRBJ2-2, the complete variable domain is GAGVSQSPRYKVTKRGQDVALRCDPISGHVSLYWYRQALGQGPEFLTYFNYEAQQDKSGLPNDRFSAERPEGSISTLTIQRTEQRDSAMYRCASSFRDRGISGELFFGEGSRLTVL.

This clonotype was counted between two and nine times. The chain employs TRBV12-3 or TRBV12-4 and TRBJ2-1; D remains ambiguous. The CDR3 extends over 16 amino acids. Between the trimmed V and J ends, which lost 3 bases and 7 bases, there was a span of 19 bases. Here the CDR3 DNA reads TGTGCCAGCAGTTTGAACGGGCGGCCTCAAAGGAATGAGCAGTTCTTC. Translation: CASSLNGRPQRNEQFF.

The chain is built from TRBV29-1 and TRBJ2-2, with D perhaps assigned TRBD1 or TRBD2 (5 bases each). Between the trimmed V and J ends, which lost 6 bases and 7 bases, there was a span of 12 bases. The CDR3 is 12 residues long. Germline values: CDR1 SQVTM, CDR2 ANQGSEA. The CDR3 nucleotides read TGCAGCGTGGACCATGGGGGCGGGGAGCTGTTTTTT. This codes for CSVDHGGGELFF.

This clonotype was seen a few times. The chain couples TRBV6-2 or TRBV6-3 to TRBJ2-7; D gene ambiguous. CDR1 is MNHEY, CDR2 SVGEGT, per germline. CDR3 length equals 15 residues. V gave up 2 bases and J gave up 4 bases, with 15 bases separating them. The CDR3 sequence is CASSYQADTIYEQYF. The CDR3 DNA is TGTGCCAGCAGTTACCAGGCAGACACGATATACGAGCAGTACTTC.

This clonotype showed up many times. This chain connects TRBV12-3 or TRBV12-4 to TRBJ2-7; 13 positions agree with TRBD2. With 5 bases clipped from V and 0 bases from J, the junction kept 1 base outside the gene matches. This CDR3 is 15 amino acids long. CDR3: CASSGTSGTSYEQYF. The CDR3 nucleotides are TGTGCCAGCAGTGGGACTAGCGGGACCTCCTACGAGCAGTACTTC.

The chain employs TRBV10-3 and TRBJ1-4; D remains unclear. The CDR3 covers 16 residues. Deletions cut 11 bases from V and 0 bases from J, with 19 bases between. Germline V lookup: CDR1 ENHRY, CDR2 SYGVKD. CDR3 DNA sequence: TGTGCCTCGAGCGAACGAGGCTCTACAACTAATGAAAAACTGTTTTTT. Encoded protein: CASSERGSTTNEKLFF.

This clonotype was observed many times. This sequence joins TRBV20-1 and TRBJ1-1; D is undetermined. Germline assignment: CDR1 DFQATT and CDR2 SNEGSKA (reference sequence). The CDR3 totals 15 residues. V was pared by 0 bases and J by 1 base, with 12 bases between. This chain's CDR3 is CSARDPAGSNTEAFF. In DNA form, the CDR3 reads TGCAGTGCTAGAGATCCCGCAGGTTCGAACACTGAAGCTTTCTTT.

This clonotype turned up a few times. CDR3 region: CASSFRRGGDEQYF. As DNA, the CDR3 is TGTGCCAGCAGTTTTCGGCGGGGTGGGGACGAGCAGTACTTC. This sequence joins TRBV12-3 or TRBV12-4 and TRBJ2-7; D may be TRBD2 (6 bases). The CDR3 length is 14 residues. V dropped 3 bases and J dropped 5 bases, with 14 bases sitting between them.

This clonotype was picked up many times. The V and J genes are TRBV6-2 or TRBV6-3 and TRBJ2-7; 9 bases are a match to TRBD2. Germline CDR1 is MNHEY and CDR2 is SVGEGT. Trimming at V came to 2 bases and at J to 1 base, leaving 9 bases not matched to a gene. The CDR3 loop spans 17 amino acids. The CDR3 loop reads CASSYGTSSTSSYEQYF. The DNA for the CDR3 is TGTGCCAGCAGTTACGGGACTAGCAGTACCTCATCCTACGAGCAGTACTTC.

The gene calls are TRBV29-1 and TRBJ1-1, with D uncertain. Germline V gene lookup returns CDR1 SQVTM and CDR2 ANQGSEA. Trimming took 6 bases from V and 2 from J, leaving 13 bases between them. The CDR3 is 13 amino acids. This CDR3 is CSVNRETNTEAFF. DNA for the CDR3: TGCAGCGTAAACCGGGAGACCAACACTGAAGCTTTCTTT.

V and J are TRBV20-1 and TRBJ2-1; 7 nucleotides align to TRBD2. Trimming cost V 0 bases and J 2 bases; bases outside gene matches: 7. The CDR3 has 16 residues. Per the germline V gene, CDR1 is DFQATT and CDR2 is SNEGSKA (reference sequence). CDR3 nucleotides: TGCAGTGCTAGAGATCCGATAGCGGGCGCCTACAATGAGCAGTTCTTC. It codes for CSARDPIAGAYNEQFF.

A few counts support this clonotype. The J gene is TRBJ2-7, the V gene TRBV7-6, with a possible D match to TRBD2 (5 bases). CDR1 and CDR2 from the germline V gene are SGHVS and FNYEAQ. The CDR3 covers 14 residues. V was cut by 3 bases and J by 2 bases, with 11 bases left in between. In DNA form, the CDR3 reads TGTGCCAGCAGCTTTGGGAGCTCTACCTACGAGCAGTACTTC. This codes for CASSFGSSTYEQYF.

This clonotype occurred many times. The chain has TRBV5-1 and TRBJ2-1, with 14 bases lining up with TRBD2. This CDR3 comprises 16 residues. The ends lost 2 bases at V and 9 bases at J; junction bases unmatched: 7. Germline values: CDR1 SGHRS, CDR2 YFSETQ. The CDR3 protein is CASSFNGLAGGSEQFF. CDR3 DNA sequence: TGCGCCAGCAGCTTTAATGGACTAGCGGGAGGTAGTGAGCAGTTCTTC.

This clonotype was picked up a small number of times. The chain links TRBV5-1 to TRBJ2-7; 7 bases are shared with TRBD1. J was trimmed by 2 bases and V by 0 bases; bases with no gene match: 14. The CDR3 is 18 amino acids. Germline V CDR1 and CDR2: SGHRS, YFSETQ. The CDR3 coding sequence is TGCGCCAGCAGCTTGGGGGCAGGGGGTGAGGTCGTAACCTACGAGCAGTACTTC. It is translated as CASSLGAGGEVVTYEQYF. Looking up the rest from reference TRBV5-1 and TRBJ2-7 gives the full variable domain: KAGVTQTPRYLIKTRGQQVTLSCSPISGHRSVSWYQQTPGQGLQFLFEYFSETQRNKGNFPGRFSGRQFSNSRSEMNVSTLELGDSALYLCASSLGAGGEVVTYEQYFGPGTRLTVT.

To note about this clonotype: Being one base from a much bigger clone, this may be a read error. V and J are TRBV9 and TRBJ2-4, with D uncertain. The CDR3 is made up of 14 amino acids. Germline values: CDR1 SGDLS, CDR2 YYNGEE. The CDR3 DNA follows: TGTGCCAGCAGCGTAGAAGGAGCCAAAAACATTGAGTACTTC. This sequence encodes CASSVEGAKNIEYF. The variable domain in full, with the rest retrieved from reference TRBV9 and TRBJ2-4, is DSGVTQTPKHLITATGQRVTLRCSPRSGDLSVYWYQQSLDQGLQFLIQYYNGEERAKGNILERFSAQQFPDLHSELNLSSLELGDSALYFCASSVEGAKNIEYFGAGTRLSVL.

This clonotype was counted a few times. This chain connects TRBV12-3 or TRBV12-4 to TRBJ1-4; D gene uncertain. CDR3 size: 15 residues. The V gene lost 1 base and the J gene lost 4 bases, with 10 bases spanning the gap. The DNA for the CDR3 is TGTGCCAGCAGTTTAGGGGCAGGTCGTAATGAAAAACTGTTTTTT. Residues: CASSLGAGRNEKLFF.

The chain is built from TRBV9 and TRBJ2-7; 9 nucleotides align to TRBD1. CDR3 length equals 15 residues. The V gene's germline CDR1 is SGDLS and CDR2 YYNGEE. V shed 0 bases and J 5 bases; nucleotides not matched to a gene: 6. CDR3 region: CASSVDGTGINEQYF. The CDR3 bases are TGTGCCAGCAGCGTAGATGGGACAGGGATAAACGAGCAGTACTTC.

This clonotype was seen many times. The V gene is TRBV6-1, the J gene TRBJ1-6, with TRBD1 identical over 7 bases. This CDR3 has 15 residues. The germline V gene has CDR1 MNHNS and CDR2 SASEGT. Germline trimming cut 4 bases from V and 6 bases from J; bases unmatched to any gene: 6. The chain's CDR3 is CASSARQGANSPLHF. The CDR3 bases are TGTGCCAGCAGTGCTAGACAGGGTGCTAATTCACCCCTCCACTTT.

The rearrangement joins TRBV28 to TRBJ2-5, with 13 nucleotides matching TRBD2. This CDR3 comprises 15 residues. Trimming removed 5 bases from V and 7 bases from J; junction bases left unmatched: 7. Germline V gene lookup returns CDR1 MDHEN and CDR2 SYDVKM. The DNA for the CDR3 is TGTGCCAGCAGTCAAACTAGCGGGAGGGAAGGGACCCAGTACTTC. It translates to CASSQTSGREGTQYF.

The chain recombines TRBV6-6 with TRBJ2-7; 7 bases map to TRBD1. This CDR3 region has 12 residues. With 5 bases clipped from V and 6 bases from J, the junction kept 4 bases outside the gene matches. CDR1 is MNHNY, CDR2 SVGAGI, per germline (reference sequence). The CDR3 spells CASSGQAFEQYF. The DNA of the CDR3 is TGTGCCAGCAGTGGACAGGCCTTCGAGCAGTACTTC.

The genes are TRBV20-1 and TRBJ2-1; the D is unclear. The CDR3 spans 15 residues. Trimming cost V 0 bases and J 0 bases, with 9 bases left between them. Germline V gene lookup returns CDR1 DFQATT and CDR2 SNEGSKA (reference sequence). For the CDR3, the DNA is TGCAGTGCTAGAGATATAGCCCTCTCCTACAATGAGCAGTTCTTC. Its protein product is CSARDIALSYNEQFF.

The rearrangement uses TRBV4-2 and TRBJ1-2; D not certain. The V gene lost 0 bases and the J gene lost 4 bases, with 3 bases spanning the gap. CDR3 length: 12 amino acids. Germline V gene sequence: CDR1 LGHNA, CDR2 YNFKEQ. This CDR3 is CASSQDSYGYTF. CDR3 in DNA: TGTGCCAGCAGCCAAGACAGCTATGGCTACACCTTC.

This clonotype was detected ten times or more. The CDR3 here is CASSYLPESDEQFF. The CDR3 DNA reads TGTGCCAGCAGTTACTTGCCAGAAAGCGATGAGCAGTTCTTC. The chain carries TRBV6-2 or TRBV6-3 and TRBJ2-1, with D hard to call. The V and J ends lost 1 base and 8 bases respectively, with 12 bases between them. The CDR3 runs to 14 residues. Germline V gene lookup returns CDR1 MNHEY and CDR2 SVGEGT.